The sequence of this T cell receptor beta chain was determined in a study of shared clonotypes between healthy human individuals. General observations from the study: Generally, naive subsets (rather than memory subsets) showed larger estimated richness.

This table comes from immunoSEQ multiplex PCR, and its TCRdb copy is limited to in-frame clones, with some not included. The profile shows about 680,000 clones, about 91% of them singletons. It was CD45RO-negative cells, positively selected for CCR7, that made up naive CD8 cells, with terminally differentiated effector memory CD45RA+ cells excluded. The V gene's germline CDR1 is LNHDA and CDR2 SQIVND (reference sequence). V gave up 1 base and J gave up 1 base, with 11 bases separating them. This CDR3 is built from 16 residues. This clone was detected only once. Its specificity is unknown. The J gene is TRBJ2-1, the V gene TRBV19; no clear D gene. This TCR came from a man between 25 and 39 years old in good health. Sequenced input: naive CD8+ T cells sorted from blood. The CDR3 region is CASSIAPTKSYNEQFF. The CDR3 nucleotides read TGTGCCAGTAGTATAGCCCCAACGAAGTCCTACAATGAGCAGTTCTTC.